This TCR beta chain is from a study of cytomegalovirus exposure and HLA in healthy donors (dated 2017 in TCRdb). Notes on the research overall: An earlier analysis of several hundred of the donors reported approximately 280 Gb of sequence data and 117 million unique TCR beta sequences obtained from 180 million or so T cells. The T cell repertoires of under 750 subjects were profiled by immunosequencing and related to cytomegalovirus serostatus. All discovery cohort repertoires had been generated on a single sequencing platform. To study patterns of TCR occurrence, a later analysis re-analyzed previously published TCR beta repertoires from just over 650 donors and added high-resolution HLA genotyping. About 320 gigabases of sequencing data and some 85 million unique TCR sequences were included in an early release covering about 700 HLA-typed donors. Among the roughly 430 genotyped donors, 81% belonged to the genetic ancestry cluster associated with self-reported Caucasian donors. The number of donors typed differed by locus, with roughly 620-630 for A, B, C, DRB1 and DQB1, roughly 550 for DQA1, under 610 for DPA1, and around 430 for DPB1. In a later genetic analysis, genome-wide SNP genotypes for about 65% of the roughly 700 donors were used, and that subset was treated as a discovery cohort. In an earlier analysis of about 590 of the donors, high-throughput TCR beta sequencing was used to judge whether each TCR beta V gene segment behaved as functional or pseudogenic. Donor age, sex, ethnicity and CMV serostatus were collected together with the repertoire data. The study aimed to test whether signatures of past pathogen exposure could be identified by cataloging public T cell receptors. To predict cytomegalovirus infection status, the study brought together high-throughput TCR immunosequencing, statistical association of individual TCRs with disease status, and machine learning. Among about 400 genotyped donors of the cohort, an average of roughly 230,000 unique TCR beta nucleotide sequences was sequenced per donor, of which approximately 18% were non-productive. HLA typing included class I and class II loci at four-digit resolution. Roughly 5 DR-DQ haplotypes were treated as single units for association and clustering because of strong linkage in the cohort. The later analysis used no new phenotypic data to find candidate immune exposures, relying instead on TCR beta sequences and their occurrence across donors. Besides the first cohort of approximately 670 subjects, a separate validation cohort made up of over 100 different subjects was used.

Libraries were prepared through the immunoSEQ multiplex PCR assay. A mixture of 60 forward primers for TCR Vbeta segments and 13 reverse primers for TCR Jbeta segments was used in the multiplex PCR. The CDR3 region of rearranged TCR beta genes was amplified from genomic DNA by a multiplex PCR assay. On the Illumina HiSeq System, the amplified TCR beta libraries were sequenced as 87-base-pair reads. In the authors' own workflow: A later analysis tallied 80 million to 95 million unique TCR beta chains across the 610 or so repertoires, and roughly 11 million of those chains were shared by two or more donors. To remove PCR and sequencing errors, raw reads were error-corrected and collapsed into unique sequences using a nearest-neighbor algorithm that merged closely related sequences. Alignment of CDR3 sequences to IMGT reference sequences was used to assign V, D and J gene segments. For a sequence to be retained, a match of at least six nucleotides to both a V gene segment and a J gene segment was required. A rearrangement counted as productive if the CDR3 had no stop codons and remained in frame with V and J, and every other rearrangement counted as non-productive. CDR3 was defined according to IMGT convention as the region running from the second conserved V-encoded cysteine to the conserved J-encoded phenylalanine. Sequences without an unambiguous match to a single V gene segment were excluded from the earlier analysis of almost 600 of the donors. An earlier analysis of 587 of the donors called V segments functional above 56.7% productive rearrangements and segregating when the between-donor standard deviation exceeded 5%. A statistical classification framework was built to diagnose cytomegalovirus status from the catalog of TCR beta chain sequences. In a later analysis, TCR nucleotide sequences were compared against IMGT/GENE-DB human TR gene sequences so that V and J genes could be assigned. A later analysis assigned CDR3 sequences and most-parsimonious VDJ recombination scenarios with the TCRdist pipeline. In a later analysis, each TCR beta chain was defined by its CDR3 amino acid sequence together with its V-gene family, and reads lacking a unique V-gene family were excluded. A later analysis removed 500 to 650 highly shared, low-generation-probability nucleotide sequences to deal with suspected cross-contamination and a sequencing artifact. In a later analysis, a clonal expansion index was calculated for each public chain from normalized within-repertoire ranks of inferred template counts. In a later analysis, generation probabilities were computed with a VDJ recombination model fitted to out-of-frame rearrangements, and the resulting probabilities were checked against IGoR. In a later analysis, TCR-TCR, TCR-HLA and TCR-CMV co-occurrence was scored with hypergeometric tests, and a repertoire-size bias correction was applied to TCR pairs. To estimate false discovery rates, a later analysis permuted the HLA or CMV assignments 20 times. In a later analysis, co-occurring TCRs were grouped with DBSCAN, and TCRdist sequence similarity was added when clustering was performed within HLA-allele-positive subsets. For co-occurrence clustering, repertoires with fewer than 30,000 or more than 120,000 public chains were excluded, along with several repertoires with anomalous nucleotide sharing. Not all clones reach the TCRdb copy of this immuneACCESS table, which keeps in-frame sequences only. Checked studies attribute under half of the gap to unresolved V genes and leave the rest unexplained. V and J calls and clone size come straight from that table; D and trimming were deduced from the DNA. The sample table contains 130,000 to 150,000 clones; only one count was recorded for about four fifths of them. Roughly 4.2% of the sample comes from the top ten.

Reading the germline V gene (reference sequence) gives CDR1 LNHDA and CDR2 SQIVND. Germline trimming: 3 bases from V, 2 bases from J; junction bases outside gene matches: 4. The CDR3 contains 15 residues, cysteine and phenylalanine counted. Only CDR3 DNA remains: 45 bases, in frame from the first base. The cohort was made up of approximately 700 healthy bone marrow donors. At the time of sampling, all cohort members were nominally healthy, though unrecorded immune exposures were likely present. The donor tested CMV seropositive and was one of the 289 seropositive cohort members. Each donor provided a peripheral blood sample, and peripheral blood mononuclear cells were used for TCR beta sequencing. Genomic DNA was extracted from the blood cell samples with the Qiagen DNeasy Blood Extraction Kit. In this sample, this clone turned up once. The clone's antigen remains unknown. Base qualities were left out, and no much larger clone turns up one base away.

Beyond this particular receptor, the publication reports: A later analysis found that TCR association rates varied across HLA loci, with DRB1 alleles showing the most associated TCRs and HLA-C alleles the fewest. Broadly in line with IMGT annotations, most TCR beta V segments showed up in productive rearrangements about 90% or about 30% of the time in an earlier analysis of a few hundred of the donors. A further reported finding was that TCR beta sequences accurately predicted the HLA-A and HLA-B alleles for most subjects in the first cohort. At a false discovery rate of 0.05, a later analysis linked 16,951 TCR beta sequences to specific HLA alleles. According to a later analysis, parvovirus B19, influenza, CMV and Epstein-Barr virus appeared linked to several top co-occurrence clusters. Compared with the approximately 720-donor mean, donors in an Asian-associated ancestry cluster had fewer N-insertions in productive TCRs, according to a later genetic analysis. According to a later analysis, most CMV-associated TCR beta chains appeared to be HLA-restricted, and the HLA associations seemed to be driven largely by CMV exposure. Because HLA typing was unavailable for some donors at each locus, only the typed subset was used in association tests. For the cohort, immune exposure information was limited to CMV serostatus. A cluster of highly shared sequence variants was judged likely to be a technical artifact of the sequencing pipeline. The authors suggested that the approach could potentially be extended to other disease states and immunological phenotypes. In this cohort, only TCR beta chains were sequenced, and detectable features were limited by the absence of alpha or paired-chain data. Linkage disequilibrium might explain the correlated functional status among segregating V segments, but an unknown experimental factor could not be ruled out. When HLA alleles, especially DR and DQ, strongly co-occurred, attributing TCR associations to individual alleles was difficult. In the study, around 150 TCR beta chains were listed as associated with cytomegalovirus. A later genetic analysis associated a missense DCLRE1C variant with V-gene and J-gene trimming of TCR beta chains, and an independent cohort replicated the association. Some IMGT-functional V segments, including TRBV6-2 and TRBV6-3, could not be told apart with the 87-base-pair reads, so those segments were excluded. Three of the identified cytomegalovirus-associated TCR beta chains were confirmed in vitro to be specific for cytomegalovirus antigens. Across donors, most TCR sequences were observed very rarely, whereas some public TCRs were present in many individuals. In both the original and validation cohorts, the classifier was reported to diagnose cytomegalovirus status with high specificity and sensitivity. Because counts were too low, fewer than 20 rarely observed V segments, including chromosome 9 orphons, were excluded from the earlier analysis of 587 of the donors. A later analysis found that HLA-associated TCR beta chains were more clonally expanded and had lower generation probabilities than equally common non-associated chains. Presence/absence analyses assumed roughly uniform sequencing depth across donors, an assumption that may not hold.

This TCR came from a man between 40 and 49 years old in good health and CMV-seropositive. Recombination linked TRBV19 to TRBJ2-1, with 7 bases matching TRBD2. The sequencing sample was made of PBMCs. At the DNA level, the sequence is TGTGCCAGTAGTATCCGGGGGGTCCCCTACAATGAGCAGTTCTTC. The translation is CASSIRGVPYNEQFF.